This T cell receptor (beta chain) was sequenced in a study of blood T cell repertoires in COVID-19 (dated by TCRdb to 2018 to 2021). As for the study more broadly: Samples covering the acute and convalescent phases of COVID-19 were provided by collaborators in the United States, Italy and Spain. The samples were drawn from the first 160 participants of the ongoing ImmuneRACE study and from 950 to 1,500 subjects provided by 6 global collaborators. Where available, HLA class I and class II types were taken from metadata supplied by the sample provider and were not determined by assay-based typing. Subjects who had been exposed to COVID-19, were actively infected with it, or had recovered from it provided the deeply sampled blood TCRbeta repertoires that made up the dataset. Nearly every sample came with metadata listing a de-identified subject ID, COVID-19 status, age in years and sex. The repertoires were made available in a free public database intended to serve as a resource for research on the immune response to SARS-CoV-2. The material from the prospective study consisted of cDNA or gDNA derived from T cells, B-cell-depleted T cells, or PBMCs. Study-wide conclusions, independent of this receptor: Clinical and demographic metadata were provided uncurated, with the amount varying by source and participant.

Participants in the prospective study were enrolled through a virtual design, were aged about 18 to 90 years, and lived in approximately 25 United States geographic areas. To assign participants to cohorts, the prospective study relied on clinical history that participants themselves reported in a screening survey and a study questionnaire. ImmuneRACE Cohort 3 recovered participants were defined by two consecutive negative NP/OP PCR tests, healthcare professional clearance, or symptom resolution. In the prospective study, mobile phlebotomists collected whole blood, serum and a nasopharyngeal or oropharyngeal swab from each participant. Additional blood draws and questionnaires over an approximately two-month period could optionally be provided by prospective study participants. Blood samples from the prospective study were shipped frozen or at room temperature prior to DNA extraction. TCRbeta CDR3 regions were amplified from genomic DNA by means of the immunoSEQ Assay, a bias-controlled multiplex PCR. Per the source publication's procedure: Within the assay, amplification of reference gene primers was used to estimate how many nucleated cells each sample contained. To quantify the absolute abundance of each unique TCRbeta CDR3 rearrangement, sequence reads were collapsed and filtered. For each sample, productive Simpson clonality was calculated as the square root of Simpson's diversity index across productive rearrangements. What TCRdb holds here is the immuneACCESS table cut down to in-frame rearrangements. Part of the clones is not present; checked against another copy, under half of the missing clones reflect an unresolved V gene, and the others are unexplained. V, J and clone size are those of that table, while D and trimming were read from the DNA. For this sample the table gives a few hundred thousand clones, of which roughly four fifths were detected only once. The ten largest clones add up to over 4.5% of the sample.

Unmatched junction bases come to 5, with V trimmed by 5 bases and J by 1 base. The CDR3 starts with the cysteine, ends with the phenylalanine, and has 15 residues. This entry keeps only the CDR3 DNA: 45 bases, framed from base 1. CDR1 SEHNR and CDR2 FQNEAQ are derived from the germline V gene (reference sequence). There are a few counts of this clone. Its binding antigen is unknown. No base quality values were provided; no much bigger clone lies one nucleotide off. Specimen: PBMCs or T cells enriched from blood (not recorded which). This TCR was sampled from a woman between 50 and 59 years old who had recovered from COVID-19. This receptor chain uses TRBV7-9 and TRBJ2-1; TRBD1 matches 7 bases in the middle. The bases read TGTGCCAGCAGCCCGCCGGGACAGTCCTACAATGAGCAGTTCTTC. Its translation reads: CASSPPGQSYNEQFF.